The clone carrying this TCR beta chain was detected many times. V dropped 0 bases and J dropped 2 bases, with 9 bases sitting between them. CDR3 length: 14 amino acids. CDR1 is SGDLS and CDR2 is YYNGEE in the germline V gene. The sample originates from a study of T cells in Graves' hyperthyroidism and ophthalmopathy. Amplified TCR beta CDR3 regions came from RNA transcripts. The HTBI primer set was used in a first-round RT-PCR of the TCR CDR3. TCRdb processed the multiplex PCR reads anew with MiXCR; each CDR3 protein has one entry. The table records 690,000 or so distinct CDR3 sequences, 15% to 20% of them present only once. PBMCs were sourced from more than 9 ml fresh peripheral blood.

The gene calls are TRBV9 and TRBJ2-7; D possibly corresponds to TRBD2 (6 bases). Sample: blood. This sequence was found in a woman aged 45-60 years with Graves' hyperthyroidism that later progressed to Graves' ophthalmopathy. CDR3 region: CASSVGDSTYEQYF. Here the CDR3 DNA reads TGTGCCAGCAGCGTAGGGGACTCAACCTACGAGCAGTACTTC.